Given below is one TCR beta chain in context. The antigen is not known. An end of the junction does not agree with germline; a read error may underlie this. There are 15 residues in the CDR3. CDR1 is SGHTA, CDR2 FQGNSA, per germline. These data originate in a study of PD-1 blockade in classical Hodgkin lymphoma. All patients experienced relapse after autologous stem cell transplantation, and brentuximab vedotin exposure was variable. The study's findings and limits: The study found complete responders had baseline diversity similar to newly diagnosed patients.

Sequencing used immunoSEQ multiplex PCR; TCRdb keeps in-frame clones, though not all of them. This table has roughly 62,000 clones, approximately 90% appearing once. Sequencing used peripheral blood mononuclear cells (PBMCs), obtained at baseline. The V gene is TRBV7-2, the J gene TRBJ1-2; D is undetermined. The sequence was collected from a human donor with classical Hodgkin lymphoma. CDR3 sequence reads: CASSHSWNSLYGYTF. The CDR3 coding sequence is TGCGCCAGCAGCCACAGTTGGAATTCACTCTATGGCTACACCTTC.